The source of this T cell receptor beta chain is a study of early T cells in non-severe SARS-CoV-2 infection (TCRdb year 2021). At the level of the whole study: TCR sequencing used bulk RNA from unsorted whole blood, so alpha and beta chains could not be paired. Summary of the overall study and its limitations: Matching against VDJdb was skewed toward anti-spike CD8 responses, likely underestimated virus-specific expansions, and missed private and CD4 specificities.

The study was a case-control design nested within a healthcare worker cohort in London, UK, with weekly nasopharyngeal swab PCR tests and blood sampling. Healthcare workers were enrolled in the week of the UK lockdown, from 23 to 31 March 2020, and were followed every week for up to roughly 15 weeks. This clonotype has only a few counts. What antigen it recognizes has not been identified. No base qualities exist here, and no much larger clone lies one base off it. For CDR1 and CDR2, the germline V gene lists WSHSY and SAAADI. V has 2 bases trimmed and J has 5 bases trimmed; junction bases matching no gene number 15. The CDR3 goes from the cysteine to the phenylalanine over 18 residues. Only CDR3 DNA remains: 54 bases, in frame from the first base. Library construction relied on 5' RACE. Sequencing used a NextSeq 500. The TCR library protocol attached unique molecular identifiers to individual cDNA molecules to correct for sequencing error and PCR bias. Both TCR alpha and beta chains were sequenced, and tight co-correlation was observed between alpha and beta sequence abundances in each sample. The original pipeline was this. V gene, J gene and CDR3 annotation of TCR sequences was performed with Decombinator V4. Expanded TCRs were defined as changing significantly between any two time points under a Poisson model with p below 0.0001. TCR abundances were normalised to the total number of TCRs sequenced in each sample and reported as counts per million. TRAV1-2 paired with TRAJ12, TRAJ20 or TRAJ33 defined MAIT TCRs, while TRAV10 paired with TRAJ18 defined iNKT TCRs. VDJdb, accessed 1 November 2021, was searched for CMV, EBV and SARS-CoV-2 annotated TCRs, excluding TCRs annotated for multiple antigens. TCRdb reworked the public reads: Q25 trimming with fastp, MiXCR clone assembly, productive beta chains retained. Records with the same CDR3 protein are collapsed into one entry carrying the most frequent genes and DNA. These V and J calls originate from TCRdb's pipeline instead of the authors' own analysis. This sample lists more than 80,000 distinct CDR3 sequences; 11% were detected once. Around 5.4% of the sample lies in the top ten.

The chain employs TRBV10-2 and TRBJ2-5; TRBD2 matches 9 bases in the middle. What was sequenced was whole blood. This TCR derives from an adult who was a healthcare worker with PCR-confirmed SARS-CoV-2 infection or an uninfected control (not recorded which). In nucleotide form, the sequence is TGCGCCAGCAGTGAGCATGGCGGGGGGGCTGAAGGGCCTGAGACCCAGTACTTC. Translated, it gives CASSEHGGGAEGPETQYF.